The clone carrying this T cell receptor (beta chain) was counted only a few times. The antigen is not known. 5'RACE primed at constant segments yielded TCR alpha and TCR beta cDNA libraries bearing sample barcodes and UMIs. Using its own MiXCR run on the 5' RACE reads, TCRdb lists one record per CDR3 protein. The table includes about 400,000 distinct CDR3 sequences, under 25% detected once. V shed 10 bases and J shed 0 bases, with 10 bases lying between them. CDR3 size: 13 residues. The V gene's germline CDR1 is SGHTA and CDR2 FQGNSA. The data are from a study of T-cell memory formation after mild COVID-19. Study results and limitations: Clones that got smaller from day 15 to 85 had even CD4/CD8, while clones growing later tipped toward CD4+. Cross-reactive memory appears to have joined, as suggested by some responding clones showing up in pre-infection memory. Contracting clones localized mainly to CM and EM when CD4+ and mainly to EMRA when CD8+.

Sequencing was performed on PBMCs or a T cell subset sorted from them (not recorded which). This sequence originates from an adult woman who had mild COVID-19 (a few samples of this study predate the infection). Cell type and time point are not known. The V gene is TRBV7-2, the J gene TRBJ2-1; D gene ambiguous. DNA of the CDR3: TGTGCCATCATATGGAACTCCTACAATGAGCAGTTCTTC. Translating it yields CAIIWNSYNEQFF.